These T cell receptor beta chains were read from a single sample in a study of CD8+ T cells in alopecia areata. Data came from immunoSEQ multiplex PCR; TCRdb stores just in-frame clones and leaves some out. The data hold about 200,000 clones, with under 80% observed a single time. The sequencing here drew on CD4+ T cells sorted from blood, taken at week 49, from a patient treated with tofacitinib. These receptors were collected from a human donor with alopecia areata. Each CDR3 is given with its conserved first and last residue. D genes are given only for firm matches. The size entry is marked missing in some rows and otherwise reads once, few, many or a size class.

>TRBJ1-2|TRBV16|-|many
CASTTAGSGYTF
TGTGCCAGCACCACAGCAGGGTCCGGCTACACCTTC
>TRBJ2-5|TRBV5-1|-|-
CASSSDNQETQYF
TGCGCCAGCAGCTCCGACAACCAAGAGACCCAGTACTTC
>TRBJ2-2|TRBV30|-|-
CACLRGGSSNTGELFF
TGTGCCTGTTTAAGGGGGGGCTCGAGCAACACCGGGGAGCTGTTTTTT
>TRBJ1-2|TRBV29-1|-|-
CSVEDPEKGVRGYTF
TGCAGCGTTGAAGATCCCGAGAAGGGGGTGCGGGGCTACACCTTC
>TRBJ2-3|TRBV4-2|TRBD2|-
CASSQERTSGHTQYF
TGTGCCAGCAGCCAAGAAAGGACTAGCGGCCATACGCAGTATTTT
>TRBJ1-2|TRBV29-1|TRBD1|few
CSVGLDGTGTQIYGYTF
TGCAGCGTTGGCCTCGACGGGACAGGGACCCAGATCTATGGCTACACCTTC
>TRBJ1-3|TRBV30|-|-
CAGRESGGNTIYF
TGTGCCGGCAGGGAAAGTGGAGGAAACACCATATATTTT
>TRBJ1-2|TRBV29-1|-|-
CSVDTRGGYTF
TGCAGCGTTGATACCAGGGGTGGCTACACCTTC
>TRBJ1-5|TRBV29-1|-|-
CSARDTGFNQPQHF
TGCAGCGCCAGGGACACCGGGTTCAATCAGCCCCAGCATTTT
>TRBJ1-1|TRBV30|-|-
CAWTGLTRMNTEAFF
TGTGCCTGGACTGGTCTGACACGTATGAACACTGAAGCTTTCTTT
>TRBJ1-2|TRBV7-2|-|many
CASSLPGGAGGYTF
TGTGCCAGCAGCTTACCGGGGGGCGCGGGCGGCTACACCTTC
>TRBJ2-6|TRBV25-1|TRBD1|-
CASGQGASGANVLTF
TGTGCCAGCGGACAGGGGGCCTCTGGGGCCAACGTCCTGACTTTC
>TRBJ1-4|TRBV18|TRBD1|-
CASSRWTGNEKLFF
TGTGCCAGCTCACGGTGGACAGGAAATGAAAAACTGTTTTTT
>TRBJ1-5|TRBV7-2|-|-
CASSFAGGVGSNQPQHF
TGTGCCAGCAGCTTTGCCGGGGGAGTTGGGAGCAATCAGCCCCAGCATTTT
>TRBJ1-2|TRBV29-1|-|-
CSVTEGTPYTGYTF
TGCAGCGTAACCGAGGGGACACCCTATACTGGCTACACCTTC
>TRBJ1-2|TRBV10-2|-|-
CASSDAPDYYGYTF
TGCGCCAGCAGTGATGCCCCGGACTACTATGGCTACACCTTC
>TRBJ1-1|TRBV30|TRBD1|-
CAWGSGTGGTEAFF
TGTGCCTGGGGATCCGGGACAGGGGGCACTGAAGCTTTCTTT
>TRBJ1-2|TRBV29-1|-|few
CSVVRSNYGYTF
TGCAGCGTTGTAAGGAGTAACTATGGCTACACCTTC
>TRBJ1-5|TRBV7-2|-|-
CASSGRGDQPQHF
TGTGCCAGCAGCGGTAGGGGCGATCAGCCCCAGCATTTT
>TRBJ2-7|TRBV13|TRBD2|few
CASSLAGVVVEQYF
TGTGCCAGCAGCTTGGCGGGGGTAGTAGTCGAGCAGTACTTC
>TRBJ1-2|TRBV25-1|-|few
CASSEPPHGYTF
TGTGCCAGCAGTGAACCCCCCCATGGCTACACCTTC
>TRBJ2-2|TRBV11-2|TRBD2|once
CASNLLAGDNTGELFF
TGTGCCAGCAACCTACTAGCGGGAGATAACACCGGGGAGCTGTTTTTT
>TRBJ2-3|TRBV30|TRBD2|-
CAWSLLAGSTDTQYF
TGTGCCTGGAGTCTCCTAGCGGGGAGCACAGATACGCAGTATTTT
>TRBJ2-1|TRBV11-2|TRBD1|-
CASSQLTGGYGNEQFF
TGTGCCAGCAGCCAGTTAACAGGGGGCTATGGCAATGAGCAGTTCTTC
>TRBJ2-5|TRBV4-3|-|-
CASSQEPAGTQYF
TGCGCCAGCAGCCAAGAACCCGCAGGGACCCAGTACTTC
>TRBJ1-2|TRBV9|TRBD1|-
CASSVAGQVGGYTF
TGTGCCAGCAGCGTAGCAGGACAGGTGGGAGGCTACACCTTC
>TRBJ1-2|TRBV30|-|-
CAWSPSNYGYTF
TGTGCCTGGAGTCCTTCTAACTATGGCTACACCTTC
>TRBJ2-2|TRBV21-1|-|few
CASSKVKGTSTGELFF
TGTGCCAGCAGCAAAGTGAAGGGCACCTCCACCGGGGAGCTGTTTTTT
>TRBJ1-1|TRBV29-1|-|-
CSVALGFEAFF
TGCAGCGTAGCCCTAGGATTTGAAGCTTTCTTT